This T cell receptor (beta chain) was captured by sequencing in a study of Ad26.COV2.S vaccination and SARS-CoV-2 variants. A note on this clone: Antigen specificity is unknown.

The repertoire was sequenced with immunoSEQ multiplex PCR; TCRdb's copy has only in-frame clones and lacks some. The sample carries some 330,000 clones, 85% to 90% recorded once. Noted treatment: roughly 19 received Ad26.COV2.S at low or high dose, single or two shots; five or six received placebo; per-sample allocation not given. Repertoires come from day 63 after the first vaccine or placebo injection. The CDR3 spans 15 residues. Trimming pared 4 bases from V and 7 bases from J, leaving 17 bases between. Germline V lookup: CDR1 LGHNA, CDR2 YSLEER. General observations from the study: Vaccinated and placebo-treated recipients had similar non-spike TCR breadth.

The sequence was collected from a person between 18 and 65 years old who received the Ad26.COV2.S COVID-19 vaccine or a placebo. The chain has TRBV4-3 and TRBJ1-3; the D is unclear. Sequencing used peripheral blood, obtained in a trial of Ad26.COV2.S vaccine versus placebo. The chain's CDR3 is CASSPGGVFSNTIYF. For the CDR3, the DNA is TGCGCCAGCAGCCCAGGTGGGGTTTTTTCGAACACCATATATTTT.